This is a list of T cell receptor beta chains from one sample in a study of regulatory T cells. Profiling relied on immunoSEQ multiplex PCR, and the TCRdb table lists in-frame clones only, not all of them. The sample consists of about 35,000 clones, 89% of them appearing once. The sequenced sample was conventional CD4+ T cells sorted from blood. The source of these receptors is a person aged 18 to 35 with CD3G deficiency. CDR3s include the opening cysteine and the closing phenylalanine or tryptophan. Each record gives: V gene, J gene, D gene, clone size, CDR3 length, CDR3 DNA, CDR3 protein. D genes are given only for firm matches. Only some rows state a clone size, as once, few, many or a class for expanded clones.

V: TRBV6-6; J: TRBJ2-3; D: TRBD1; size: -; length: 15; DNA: TGTGCCAGCAGTTATGGTGGACAGGGAACAGATACGCAGTATTTT; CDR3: CASSYGGQGTDTQYF
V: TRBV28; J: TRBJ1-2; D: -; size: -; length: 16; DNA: TGTGCCAGCAGTTTCCCCGCTCCGGAGGGAAGCAGTGGCTACACCTTC; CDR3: CASSFPAPEGSSGYTF
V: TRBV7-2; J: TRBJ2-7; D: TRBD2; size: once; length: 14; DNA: TGTGCCAGCAGCCGAACTAGCGGCCCCTACGAGCAGTACTTC; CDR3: CASSRTSGPYEQYF
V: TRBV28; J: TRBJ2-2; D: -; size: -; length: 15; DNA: TGTGCCAGCAGTAGACGAGTTAGGGACACCGGGGAGCTGTTTTTT; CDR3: CASSRRVRDTGELFF
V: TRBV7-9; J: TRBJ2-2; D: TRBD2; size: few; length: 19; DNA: TGTGCCAGCAGTTATACCGGGACTAGCGGGGGAGCGAACACCGGGGAGCTGTTTTTT; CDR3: CASSYTGTSGGANTGELFF
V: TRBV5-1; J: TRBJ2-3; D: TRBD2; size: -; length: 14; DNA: TGCGCCAGCAGCTCCGGGGGGGACACAGATACGCAGTATTTT; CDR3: CASSSGGDTDTQYF
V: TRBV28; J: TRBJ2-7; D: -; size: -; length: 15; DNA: TGTGCCAGCCGCGAGTCCGGGCCCAACCGTTACGAGCAGTACTTC; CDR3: CASRESGPNRYEQYF
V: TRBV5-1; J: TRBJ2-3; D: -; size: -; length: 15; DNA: TGCGCCAGCAGCTTAGCAGGGTATTGGACAGATACGCAGTATTTT; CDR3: CASSLAGYWTDTQYF
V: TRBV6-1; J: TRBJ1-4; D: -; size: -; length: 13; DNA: TGTGCCAGCAGTCTCTCGGTGAATGAAAAACTGTTTTTT; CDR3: CASSLSVNEKLFF
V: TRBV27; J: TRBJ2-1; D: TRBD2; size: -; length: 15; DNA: TGTGCCAGCAGTTCGTCTAGCGGGAGTAACTATGAGCAGTTCTTC; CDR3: CASSSSSGSNYEQFF
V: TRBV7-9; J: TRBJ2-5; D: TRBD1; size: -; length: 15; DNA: TGTGCCAGCAGCTTAGGGGACAGGGCCGGGGAGACCCAGTACTTC; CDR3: CASSLGDRAGETQYF
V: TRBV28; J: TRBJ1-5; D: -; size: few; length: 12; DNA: TGTGCCAGCAGTTTATCGGGGAGGCCCCAGCATTTT; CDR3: CASSLSGRPQHF
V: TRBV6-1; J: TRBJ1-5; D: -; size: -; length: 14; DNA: TGTGCCAGCAGTGAGACAGGAGGAGGGCAGCCCCAGCATTTT; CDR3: CASSETGGGQPQHF
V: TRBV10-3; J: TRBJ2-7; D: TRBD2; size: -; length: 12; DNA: TGTGCCTCCGGCGGGGGGGCGTACGAGCAGTACTTC; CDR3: CASGGGAYEQYF
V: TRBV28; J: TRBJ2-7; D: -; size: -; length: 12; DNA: TGTGCCAGCAGCGCCAGGTCCTACGAGCAGTACTTC; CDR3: CASSARSYEQYF
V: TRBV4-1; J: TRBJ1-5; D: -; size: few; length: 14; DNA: TGCGCCAGCAGCCAAGAAGGGGGTGGACAGCCCCAGCATTTT; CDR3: CASSQEGGGQPQHF
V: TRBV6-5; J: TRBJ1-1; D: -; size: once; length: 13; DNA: TGTGCCAGCAGTTTCGGCTCGAACACTGAAGCTTTCTTT; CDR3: CASSFGSNTEAFF
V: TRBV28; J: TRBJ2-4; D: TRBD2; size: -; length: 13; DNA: TGTGCCAGCAGTCTAGCGGCCGAAAACATTCAGTACTTC; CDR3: CASSLAAENIQYF
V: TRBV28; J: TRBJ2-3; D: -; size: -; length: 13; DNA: TGTGCCAGCAGCTGGGGGGGCACAGATACGCAGTATTTT; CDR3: CASSWGGTDTQYF
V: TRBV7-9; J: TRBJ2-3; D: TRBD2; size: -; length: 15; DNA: TGTGCCAGCAGCCCGACTAGCGGGGTGGCGGATACGCAGTATTTT; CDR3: CASSPTSGVADTQYF
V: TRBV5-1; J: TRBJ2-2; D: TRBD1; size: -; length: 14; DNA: TGCGCCAGCAGCTTGACAGGGGGCACCGGGGAGCTGTTTTTT; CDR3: CASSLTGGTGELFF
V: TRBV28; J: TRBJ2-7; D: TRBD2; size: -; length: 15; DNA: TGTGCCAGCAGCAAGCCGGGCGGGGGGGTTTACGAGCAGTACTTC; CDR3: CASSKPGGGVYEQYF
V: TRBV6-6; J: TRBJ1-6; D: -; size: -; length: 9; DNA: TGTGCCAGCAAACCCCACCTCCACTTT; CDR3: CASKPHLHF
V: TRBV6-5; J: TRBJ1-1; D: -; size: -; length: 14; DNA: TGTGCCAGCAGGAACACCAGGGGAAGCACTGAAGCTTTCTTT; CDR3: CASRNTRGSTEAFF
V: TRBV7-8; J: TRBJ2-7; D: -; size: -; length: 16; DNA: TGTGCCAGCAGCGAGGGGCAAGGACATGAGACCTACGAGCAGTACTTC; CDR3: CASSEGQGHETYEQYF
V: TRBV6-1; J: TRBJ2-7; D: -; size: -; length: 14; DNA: TGTGCCAGCAGTGAATTAGGACGGACCTACGAGCAGTACTTC; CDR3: CASSELGRTYEQYF